This TCR beta chain appears in the sequencing data of a study of blood T cell repertoires in COVID-19. Some clones are missing from TCRdb's copy, which holds only in-frame ones; the method was immunoSEQ multiplex PCR. The table includes 350,000 to 450,000 clones, around 87% detected once. This CDR3 contains 11 residues. V lost 5 bases to trimming and J lost 7 bases, with 9 bases between them. Germline V lookup: CDR1 LNHDA, CDR2 SQIVND (reference sequence). The sample comprised PBMCs or T cells enriched from blood (not recorded which). The sequence came from a man aged 40-49 years in a cohort exposed to, infected with or recovered from COVID-19 (not recorded which). This chain uses TRBV19 with TRBJ2-7, with unresolved D. CDR3 bases: TGTGCCAGTAGTTCGCTACAGGAGCAGTACTTC. It specifies CASSSLQEQYF.